This TCR beta chain is drawn from a study of human T cells and chemical hapten exposure listed by TCRdb under 2021. The study in broad terms: For sensitization, 2% DPC in acetone was applied to a 2 cm by 2 cm area of upper inner arm skin. Throughout the approximately 23-week study period, patients were also given weekly therapeutic DPC doses on the scalp. Patch tests used Finn chambers with 0.01% DPC on the upper back, scored after 6 days by International Contact Dermatitis Research Group standards. The mostly female patient cohort included alopecia areata with under or over 50% scalp involvement, alopecia totalis and alopecia universalis. Libraries were pooled for sequencing, and variation in per-sample TCR yields was attributed mainly to small differences in library volumes within the pool. The study tracked peripheral blood TCR repertoire changes in vivo during primary and secondary sensitization to the hapten diphenylcyclopropenone (DPC) in alopecia patients. Patient blood was sampled pre-sensitization (week 0) and at 2, 6 and about 24 weeks after DPC sensitization. Blood for TCR sequencing was provided by twenty-nine alopecia patients at one to four time points (pre-sensitization, 2, 6 and 24 weeks).

Explained via the paper, the time point label denotes: patch test 1, 2 weeks after DPC sensitization. The treatment or condition label, read with the paper, signifies: therapeutic diphenylcyclopropenone sensitization with weekly scalp DPC. At every patch-test visit, the blood draw took place before the patch test was put on. Patients were considered eligible if aged 18 to 70, diagnosed with alopecia and deemed suitable for DPC therapy, and patients were excluded if pregnant. Total RNA was isolated from unfractionated whole blood collected in Tempus Blood RNA tubes. Study-wide conclusions, independent of this receptor: Patch test score was positively correlated with the number of PT1 expanded TCRs, with significance at thresholds 8, 16 and 32 but not at 4. The number of TCRs above 1 in 1000 frequency did not change with DPC sensitization; there was no evidence of global repertoire structure alterations. Repeated subsampling changed both the strength of the expansion versus patch-test correlation and the threshold at which the correlation became significant. Because all patients had alopecia, a presumed autoimmune disease, the immune response of the patients might differ from that of healthy individuals. Expanded TCRs formed significantly more large CDR3 similarity clusters than pre-sensitization or healthy control sets, consistent with antigen-driven responses.

Libraries came from RACE. The sequencer was a NextSeq 500. During library preparation, unique molecular identifiers were attached to individual cDNA molecules so that TCRs could be counted in a quantitative, reproducible way. From each blood RNA sample, both TCR alpha and TCR beta chains were sequenced. On the authors' methods: The median number of TCRs per sample was approximately 98,000, ranging from about 23,224 to 750,000. The Decombinator software suite was used to annotate V, J and CDR3 in the TCR reads. To make PS versus PT1 abundance plots, every sample was subsampled to the same number of TCRs (28,000). TCRs were defined as expanded if absent before sensitization and observed at least eight times at the 2-week time point. The raw public reads went through TCRdb reprocessing: fastp at Q25, MiXCR clone calling, in-frame beta chains kept. CDR3 protein sequences are deduplicated, and each keeps its most common genes and DNA. TCRdb assigned the V and J calls; the authors' analysis was not used. The sample yields 75,000 to 100,000 distinct CDR3 sequences; 9.5% to 15% were counted once. Around 2.2% of the sample belongs to the ten largest clones.

Looking up the germline V gene yields CDR1 MDHEN and CDR2 SYDVKM. The CDR3 runs 15 residues from the cysteine to the phenylalanine. Only the CDR3 part of the read is kept: 45 bases, read in frame from the first base. V is pruned by 3 bases and J by 7 bases, leaving 8 bases of the junction without a gene match. Note on this clonotype: No cognate antigen has been identified for it. No base-level quality is on record; no much larger clone is a single base apart.

This clonotype was sampled from a woman aged 40-49 years with alopecia areata. Some clones in this sample may be carry-over from other donors' samples. Here the sequenced sample was whole blood, taken in connection with sensitization to the hapten diphenylcyclopropenone (DPC). The sequence links TRBV28 to TRBJ2-1, and 8 bases in between align with TRBD1. The nucleotides read TGTGCCAGCAGTTTCGGTCCAGGGGGCAATAATGAGCAGTTCTTC. It translates as CASSFGPGGNNEQFF. The entire variable domain, with the stretches around the CDR3 drawn from the reference TRBV28 and TRBJ2-1 proteins, is DVKVTQSSRYLVKRTGEKVFLECVQDMDHENMFWYRQDPGLGLRLIYFSYDVKMKEKGDIPEGYSVSREKKERFSLILESASTNQTSMYLCASSFGPGGNNEQFFGPGTRLTVL.